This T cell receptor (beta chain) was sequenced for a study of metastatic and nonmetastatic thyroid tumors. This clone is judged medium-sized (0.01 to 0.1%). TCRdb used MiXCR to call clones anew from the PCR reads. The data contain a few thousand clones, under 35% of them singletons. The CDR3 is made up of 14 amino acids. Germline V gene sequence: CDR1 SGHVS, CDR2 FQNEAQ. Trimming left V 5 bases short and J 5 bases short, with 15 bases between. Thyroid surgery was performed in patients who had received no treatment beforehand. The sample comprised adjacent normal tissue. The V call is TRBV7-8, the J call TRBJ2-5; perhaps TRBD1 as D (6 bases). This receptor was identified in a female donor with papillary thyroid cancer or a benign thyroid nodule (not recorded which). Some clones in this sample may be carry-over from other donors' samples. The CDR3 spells CASSALQGRETQYF. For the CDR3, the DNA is TGTGCCAGCAGCGCACTACAGGGTCGGGAGACCCAGTACTTC. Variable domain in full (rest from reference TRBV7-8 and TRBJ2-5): GAGVSQSPRYKVAKRGQDVALRCDPISGHVSLFWYQQALGQGPEFLTYFQNEAQLDKSGLPSDRFFAERPEGSVSTLKIQRTQQEDSAVYLCASSALQGRETQYFGPGTRLLVL.